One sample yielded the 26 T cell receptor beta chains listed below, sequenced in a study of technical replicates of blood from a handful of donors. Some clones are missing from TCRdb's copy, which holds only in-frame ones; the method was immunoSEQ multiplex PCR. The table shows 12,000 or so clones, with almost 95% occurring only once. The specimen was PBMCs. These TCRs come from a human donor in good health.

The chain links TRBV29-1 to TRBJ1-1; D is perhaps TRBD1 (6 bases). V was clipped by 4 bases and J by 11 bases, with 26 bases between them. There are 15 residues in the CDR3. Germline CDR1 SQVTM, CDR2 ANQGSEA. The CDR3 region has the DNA TGCAGCGTTGTAACCCCCTCCGGCGGGGGGCATTCGGCTTTCTTT. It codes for CSVVTPSGGGHSAFF. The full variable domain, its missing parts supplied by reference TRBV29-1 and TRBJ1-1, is SAVISQKPSRDICQRGTSLTIQCQVDSQVTMMFWYRQQPGQSLTLIATANQGSEATYESGFVIDKFPISRPNLTFSTLTVSNMSPEDSSIYLCSVVTPSGGGHSAFFGQGTRLTVV.

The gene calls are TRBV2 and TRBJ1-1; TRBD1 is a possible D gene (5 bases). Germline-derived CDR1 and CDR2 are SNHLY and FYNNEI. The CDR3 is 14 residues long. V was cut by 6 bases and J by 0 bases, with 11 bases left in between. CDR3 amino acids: CASRKEGMNTEAFF. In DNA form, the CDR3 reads TGTGCCAGCAGGAAGGAGGGGATGAACACTGAAGCTTTCTTT.

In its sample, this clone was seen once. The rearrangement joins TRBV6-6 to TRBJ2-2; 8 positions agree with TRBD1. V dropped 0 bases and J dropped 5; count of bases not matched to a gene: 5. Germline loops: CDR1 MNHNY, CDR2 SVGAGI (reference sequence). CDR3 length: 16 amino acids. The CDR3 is CASSYSYRGITGELFF. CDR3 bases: TGTGCCAGCAGTTACTCCTACAGGGGGATAACCGGGGAGCTGTTTTTT.

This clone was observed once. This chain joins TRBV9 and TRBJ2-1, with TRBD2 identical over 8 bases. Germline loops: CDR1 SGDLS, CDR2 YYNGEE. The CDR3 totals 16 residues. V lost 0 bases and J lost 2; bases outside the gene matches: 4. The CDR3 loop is CASSVEAGVTYNEQFF. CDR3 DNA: TGTGCCAGCAGCGTAGAAGCGGGAGTCACCTACAATGAGCAGTTCTTC.

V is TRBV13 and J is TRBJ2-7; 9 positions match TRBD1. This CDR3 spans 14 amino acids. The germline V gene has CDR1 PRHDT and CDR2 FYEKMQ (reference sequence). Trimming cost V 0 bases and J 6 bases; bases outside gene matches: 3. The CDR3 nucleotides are TGTGCCAGCAGCTTAGGGGACAGGGGAGGCGAGCAGTACTTC. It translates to CASSLGDRGGEQYF. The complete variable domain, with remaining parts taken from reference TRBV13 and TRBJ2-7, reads AAGVIQSPRHLIKEKRETATLKCYPIPRHDTVYWYQQGPGQDPQFLISFYEKMQSDKGSIPDRFSAQQFSDYHSELNMSSLELGDSALYFCASSLGDRGGEQYFGPGTRLTVT.

Here the CDR3 DNA reads TGTGCTAGTGGTCCCCCGGGATCGGTGGGAGCTTTCTTT. Its protein is CASGPPGSVGAFF. This rearrangement joins TRBV12-5 to TRBJ1-1; no definite D call. Germline CDR1 is LGHNT and CDR2 is FRNRAP. The CDR3 extends over 13 amino acids. Trimming left V 5 bases short and J 10 bases short, with 17 bases between.

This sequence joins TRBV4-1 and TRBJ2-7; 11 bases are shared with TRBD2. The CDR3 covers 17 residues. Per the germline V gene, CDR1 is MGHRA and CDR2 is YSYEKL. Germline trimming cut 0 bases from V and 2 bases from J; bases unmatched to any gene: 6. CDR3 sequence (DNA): TGCGCCAGCAGCCAAGACCAACTAGCGGGAGTCCCCTACGAGCAGTACTTC. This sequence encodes CASSQDQLAGVPYEQYF.

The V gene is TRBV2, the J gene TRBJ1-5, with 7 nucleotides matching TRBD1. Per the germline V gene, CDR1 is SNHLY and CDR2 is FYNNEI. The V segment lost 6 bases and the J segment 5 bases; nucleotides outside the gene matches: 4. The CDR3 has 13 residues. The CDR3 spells CASRGQEYQPQHF. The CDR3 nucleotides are TGTGCCAGCAGAGGACAGGAATATCAGCCCCAGCATTTT.

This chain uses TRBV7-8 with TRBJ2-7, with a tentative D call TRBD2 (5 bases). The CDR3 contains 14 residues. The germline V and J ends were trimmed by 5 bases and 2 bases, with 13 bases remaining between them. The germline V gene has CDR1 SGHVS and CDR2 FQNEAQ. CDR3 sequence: CASSSRGFPYEQYF. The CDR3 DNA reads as TGTGCCAGCAGCAGCAGAGGGTTTCCCTACGAGCAGTACTTC.

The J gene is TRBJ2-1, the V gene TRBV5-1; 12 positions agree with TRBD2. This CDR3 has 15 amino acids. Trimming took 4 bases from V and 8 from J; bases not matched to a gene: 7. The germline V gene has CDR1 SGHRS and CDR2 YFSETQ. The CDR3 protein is CASSKTSGSTDEQFF. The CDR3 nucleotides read TGCGCCAGCAGCAAGACTAGCGGGAGCACTGATGAGCAGTTCTTC.

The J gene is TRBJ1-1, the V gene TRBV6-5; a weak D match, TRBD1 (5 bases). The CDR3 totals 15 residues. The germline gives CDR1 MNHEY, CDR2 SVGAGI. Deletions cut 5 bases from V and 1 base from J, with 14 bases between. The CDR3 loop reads CASSANPTENTEAFF. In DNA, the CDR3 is TGTGCCAGCAGTGCGAACCCGACAGAGAACACTGAAGCTTTCTTT.

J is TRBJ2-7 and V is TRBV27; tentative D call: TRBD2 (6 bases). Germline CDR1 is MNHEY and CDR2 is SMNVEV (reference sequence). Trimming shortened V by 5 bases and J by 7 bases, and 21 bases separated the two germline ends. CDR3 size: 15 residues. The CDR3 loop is CASSTRGSGTWEQYF. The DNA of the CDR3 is TGTGCCAGCAGTACCCGCGGGTCTGGGACTTGGGAGCAGTACTTC.

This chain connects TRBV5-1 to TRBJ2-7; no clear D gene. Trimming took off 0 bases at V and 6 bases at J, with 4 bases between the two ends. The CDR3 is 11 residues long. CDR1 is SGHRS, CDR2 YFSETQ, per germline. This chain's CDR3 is CASSLAGEQYF. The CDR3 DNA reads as TGCGCCAGCAGCTTGGCCGGCGAGCAGTACTTC.

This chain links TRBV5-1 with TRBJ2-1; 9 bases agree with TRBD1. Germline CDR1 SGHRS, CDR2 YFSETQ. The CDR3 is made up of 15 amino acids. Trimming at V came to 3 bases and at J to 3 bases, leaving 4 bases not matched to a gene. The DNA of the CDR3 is TGCGCCAGCAGCTGGAGGGGACAGGGCTACAATGAGCAGTTCTTC. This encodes CASSWRGQGYNEQFF. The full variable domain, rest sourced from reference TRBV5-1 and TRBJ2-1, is KAGVTQTPRYLIKTRGQQVTLSCSPISGHRSVSWYQQTPGQGLQFLFEYFSETQRNKGNFPGRFSGRQFSNSRSEMNVSTLELGDSALYLCASSWRGQGYNEQFFGPGTRLTVL.

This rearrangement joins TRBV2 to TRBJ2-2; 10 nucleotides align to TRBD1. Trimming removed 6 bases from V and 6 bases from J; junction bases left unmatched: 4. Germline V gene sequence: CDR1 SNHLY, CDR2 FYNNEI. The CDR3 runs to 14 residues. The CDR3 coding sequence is TGTGCCAGCAGACCTGGGACAGGGGCCGGGGAGCTGTTTTTT. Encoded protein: CASRPGTGAGELFF. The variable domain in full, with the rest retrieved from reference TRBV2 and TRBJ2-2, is EPEVTQTPSHQVTQMGQEVILRCVPISNHLYFYWYRQILGQKVEFLVSFYNNEISEKSEIFDDQFSVERPDGSNFTLKIRSTKLEDSAMYFCASRPGTGAGELFFGEGSRLTVL.

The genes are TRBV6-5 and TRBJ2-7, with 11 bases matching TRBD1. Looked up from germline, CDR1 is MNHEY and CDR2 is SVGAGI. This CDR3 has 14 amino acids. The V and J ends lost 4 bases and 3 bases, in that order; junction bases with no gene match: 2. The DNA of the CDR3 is TGTGCCAGCAGTTGGGGACAGGGGGGCTACGAGCAGTACTTC. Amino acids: CASSWGQGGYEQYF.

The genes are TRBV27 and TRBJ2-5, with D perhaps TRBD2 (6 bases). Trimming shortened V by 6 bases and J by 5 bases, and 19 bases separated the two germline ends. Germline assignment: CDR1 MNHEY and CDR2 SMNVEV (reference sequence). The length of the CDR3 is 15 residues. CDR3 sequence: CASRAGLTLGETQYF. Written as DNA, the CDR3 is TGTGCCAGCAGGGCTGGACTAACCCTTGGGGAGACCCAGTACTTC.

The CDR3 nucleotides read TGCGCCAGCAGCCTCAGGGGGCTTCGTGGCTACACCTTC. It specifies CASSLRGLRGYTF. V gene TRBV5-1 combines with J gene TRBJ1-2, with 8 bases aligning to TRBD1. CDR3 size: 13 residues. Germline assignment: CDR1 SGHRS and CDR2 YFSETQ. Losses at the gene ends were 4 bases for V and 7 bases for J; bases not matched to a gene: 6.

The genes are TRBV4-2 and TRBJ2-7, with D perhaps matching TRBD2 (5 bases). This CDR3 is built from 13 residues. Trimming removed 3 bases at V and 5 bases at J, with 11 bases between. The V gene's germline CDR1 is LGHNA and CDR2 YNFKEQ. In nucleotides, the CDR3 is TGTGCCAGCAGCCATAATCTAGCTGACGAGCAGTACTTC. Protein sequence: CASSHNLADEQYF.

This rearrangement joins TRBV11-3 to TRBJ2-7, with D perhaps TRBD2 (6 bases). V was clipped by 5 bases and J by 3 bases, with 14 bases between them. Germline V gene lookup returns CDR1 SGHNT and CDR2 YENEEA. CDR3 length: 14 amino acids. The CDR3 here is CASSPGGSGYEQYF. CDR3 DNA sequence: TGTGCCAGCAGCCCTGGAGGGTCAGGCTACGAGCAGTACTTC.

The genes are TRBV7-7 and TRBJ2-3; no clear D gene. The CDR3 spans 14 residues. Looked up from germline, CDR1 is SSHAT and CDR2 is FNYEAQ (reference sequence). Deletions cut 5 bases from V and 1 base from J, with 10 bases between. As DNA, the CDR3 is TGTGCCAGCAGCCCAACCCGGGGCACAGATACGCAGTATTTT. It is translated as CASSPTRGTDTQYF.

The CDR3 nucleotides are TGTGCCAGCAGCTTTAAAAGGGACAGAGGCGCATACGAGCAGTACTTC. Translated: CASSFKRDRGAYEQYF. The chain carries TRBV7-8 and TRBJ2-7, with 7 positions matching TRBD1. J was trimmed by 4 bases and V by 3 bases; bases with no gene match: 12. CDR3 size: 16 residues. CDR1 SGHVS and CDR2 FQNEAQ come from the germline V gene.

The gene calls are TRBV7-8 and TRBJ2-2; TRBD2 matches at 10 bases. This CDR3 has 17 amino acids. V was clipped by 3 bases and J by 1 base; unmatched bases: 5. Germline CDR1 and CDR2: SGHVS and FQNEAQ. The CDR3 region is CASSFRVAGGNTGELFF. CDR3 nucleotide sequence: TGTGCCAGCAGCTTTAGGGTAGCGGGAGGGAACACCGGGGAGCTGTTTTTT.

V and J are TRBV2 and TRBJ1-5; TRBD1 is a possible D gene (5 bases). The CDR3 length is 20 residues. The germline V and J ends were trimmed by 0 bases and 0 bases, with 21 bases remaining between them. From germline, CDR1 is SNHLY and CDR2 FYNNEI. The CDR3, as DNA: TGTGCCAGCAGTGAAGCGCCTTCGTTTCTTAGACAGTATAGCAATCAGCCCCAGCATTTT. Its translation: CASSEAPSFLRQYSNQPQHF.

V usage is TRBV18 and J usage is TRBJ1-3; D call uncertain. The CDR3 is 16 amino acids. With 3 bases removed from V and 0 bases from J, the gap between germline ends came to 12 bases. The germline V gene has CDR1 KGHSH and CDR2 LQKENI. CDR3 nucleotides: TGTGCCAGCTCACCCTCCCGAGGACTCTCTGGAAACACCATATATTTT. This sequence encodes CASSPSRGLSGNTIYF.

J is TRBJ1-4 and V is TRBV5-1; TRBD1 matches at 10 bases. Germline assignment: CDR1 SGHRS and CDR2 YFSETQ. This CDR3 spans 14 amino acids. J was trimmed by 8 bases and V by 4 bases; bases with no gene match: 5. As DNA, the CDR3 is TGCGCCAGCAGCCTCGGACAGGGGGACGAAAAACTGTTTTTT. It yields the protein CASSLGQGDEKLFF.